A single sample is the source of the 5 T cell receptor beta chains below, sequenced in a study of blood T cell repertoires in COVID-19. Assay used: immunoSEQ multiplex PCR; TCRdb lists only in-frame clones, some missing. The sample lists 200,000 to 300,000 clones; approximately 88% were seen once. The sample was peripheral blood. All receptors come from a man aged 40-55 years with acute or convalescent COVID-19.

J is TRBJ1-2 and V is TRBV6-5; possible D gene TRBD1, 6 bases. Per germline, CDR1 MNHEY and CDR2 SVGAGI. The V and J ends lost 7 bases and 6 bases respectively, with 15 bases between them. The CDR3 has 13 residues. The CDR3 loop reads CASTRGGADGYTF. CDR3 sequence (DNA): TGTGCCAGCACCCGCGGGGGGGCGGATGGCTACACCTTC.

The chain combines TRBV7-8 with TRBJ1-5; maybe TRBD1 (6 bases). Germline-derived CDR1 and CDR2 are SGHVS and FQNEAQ. Trimming removed 5 bases from V and 9 bases from J, with 14 bases in between. There are 13 residues in the CDR3. CDR3 residues: CASSLDRQGPQHF. CDR3 nucleotides: TGTGCCAGCAGCCTCGACAGGCAAGGGCCCCAGCATTTT. Complete variable domain (other parts from reference TRBV7-8 and TRBJ1-5): GAGVSQSPRYKVAKRGQDVALRCDPISGHVSLFWYQQALGQGPEFLTYFQNEAQLDKSGLPSDRFFAERPEGSVSTLKIQRTQQEDSAVYLCASSLDRQGPQHFGDGTRLSIL.

This chain connects TRBV28 to TRBJ2-4; TRBD1 might be the D (5 bases). Trimming stripped 7 bases from V and 3 bases from J, with 16 bases between. This CDR3 is 15 amino acids long. CDR1 is MDHEN, CDR2 SYDVKM, per germline. The CDR3 is CASKDQGWGKNIQYF. As DNA, the CDR3 is TGTGCCAGCAAGGATCAGGGATGGGGCAAAAACATTCAGTACTTC.

The chain uses TRBV3-1 (or the pseudogene TRBV3-2) and TRBJ1-1, with D uncertain. Germline lookup yields CDR1 LGHDT and CDR2 YNNKEL (reference sequence). The V gene lost 1 base and the J gene lost 4 bases, with 13 bases spanning the gap. This CDR3 is built from 15 residues. The CDR3, as DNA: TGTGCCAGCAGCCAAGGAGGGAGGGATGGCACTGAAGCTTTCTTT. Its translation: CASSQGGRDGTEAFF.

This clone showed up just a few times. The V call is TRBV2, the J call TRBJ1-2, with D unclear. This CDR3 has 13 amino acids. Germline-derived CDR1 and CDR2 are SNHLY and FYNNEI. The V gene lost 4 bases and the J gene lost 3 bases, with 9 bases spanning the gap. CDR3 DNA sequence: TGTGCCAGCAGTGTCGGGAGGTACTATGGCTACACCTTC. It yields the protein CASSVGRYYGYTF.